Listed below are T cell receptor beta chains from one sample, sequenced in a study of cytomegalovirus exposure and HLA in healthy donors. Assay used: immunoSEQ multiplex PCR; TCRdb lists only in-frame clones, some missing. The data show under 200,000 clones, about 64% seen once. Material: PBMCs. Receptor source: a man in his fifties or sixties in good health and CMV-seronegative. CDR3s include the opening cysteine and the closing phenylalanine or tryptophan. A D gene is named only where the DNA matches it firmly. Not every row has a clone size; where given, it reads once, few, many or a size class.

v_gene	d_gene	abundance	j_gene	CDR3nt	CDR3aa
TRBV7-9	NA	NA	TRBJ1-4	TGTGCCAGCAGCTTCGGGGGTACGATTGAAAAACTGTTTTTT	CASSFGGTIEKLFF
TRBV6-1	TRBD1	many	TRBJ2-7	TGTGCCAGCACCGTAGAGGGGACAGGCTCCTACGAGCAGTACTTC	CASTVEGTGSYEQYF
TRBV5-6	TRBD2	NA	TRBJ2-5	TGTGCCAGCAGCTTGGGCTGGGGGGGCCAAGAGACCCAGTACTTC	CASSLGWGGQETQYF
TRBV5-1	TRBD1	few	TRBJ1-1	TGCGCCAGCAGCTCCGGACAGGGGTTAAACACTGAAGCTTTCTTT	CASSSGQGLNTEAFF
TRBV4-2	NA	few	TRBJ2-3	TGTGCCAGCAGCCAAGCCTATAGCGCAGGGGCCATGGATACGCAGTATTTT	CASSQAYSAGAMDTQYF
TRBV28	TRBD1	NA	TRBJ2-5	TGTGCCAGCAGTTTGGCCAGGGGGCTGGAGACCCAGTACTTC	CASSLARGLETQYF
TRBV7-3	TRBD2	NA	TRBJ2-2	TGTGCCAGCAGCCCCACTAGCGGGGGAAACACCGGGGAGCTGTTTTTT	CASSPTSGGNTGELFF
TRBV6-5	TRBD1	NA	TRBJ1-1	TGTGCCAGCAGTTATGCACAGGGGATCCCTGAAGCTTTCTTT	CASSYAQGIPEAFF
TRBV6-1	TRBD1	NA	TRBJ2-1	TGTGCCAGCAGTGGCGTACAGGGGATTTACAATGAGCAGTTCTTC	CASSGVQGIYNEQFF
TRBV6-5	TRBD1	NA	TRBJ1-1	TGTGCCAGCACCCCAGGAGGGACAGCGAACACTGAAGCTTTCTTT	CASTPGGTANTEAFF
TRBV12-5	TRBD1	few	TRBJ1-1	TGTGCTAGTGCCTCGGGGACAGGGCCTTGGAACACTGAAGCTTTCTTT	CASASGTGPWNTEAFF
TRBV5-8	TRBD2	NA	TRBJ2-1	TGTGCCAGCAGCTTGCAACGGGGGGGATTGAGTGAGCAGTTCTTC	CASSLQRGGLSEQFF
TRBV7-6	NA	NA	TRBJ2-2	TGTGCCAGCAGCCCTCAGGGCTTCAACACCGGGGAGCTGTTTTTT	CASSPQGFNTGELFF
TRBV9	NA	few	TRBJ2-3	TGTGCCAGCAGTTCGGACTACACAGATACGCAGTATTTT	CASSSDYTDTQYF
TRBV5-4	TRBD1	NA	TRBJ1-2	TGTGCCAGCAGCCGGAGGGACAGGCCCAACTATGGCTACACCTTC	CASSRRDRPNYGYTF
TRBV7-2	TRBD1	NA	TRBJ1-6	TGTGCCAGCAGCTTAGACAGGGGGCGAAGTTCACCCCTCCACTTT	CASSLDRGRSSPLHF
TRBV5-6	NA	NA	TRBJ1-2	TGTGCCAGCAGCTTGACCGGGGGCTACACCTTC	CASSLTGGYTF
TRBV2	NA	NA	TRBJ1-1	TGTGCCAGCAGTTCGGACATTAACACTGAAGCTTTCTTT	CASSSDINTEAFF
TRBV28	NA	NA	TRBJ1-2	TGTGCCAGTAAACAGCTCTATGGCTACACCTTC	CASKQLYGYTF
TRBV18	NA	NA	TRBJ2-3	TGTGCCAGCTCACGACCGGGGGCTAGCACAGATACGCAGTATTTT	CASSRPGASTDTQYF
TRBV7-2	NA	NA	TRBJ2-2	TGTGCCAGCAGCTTAGAGGGTTCGGGAGGGGAGCTGTTTTTT	CASSLEGSGGELFF
TRBV5-1	NA	NA	TRBJ2-7	TGCGCCAGCAGCTTGGCAGTCGCCTACGAGCAGTACTTC	CASSLAVAYEQYF
TRBV12-5	TRBD1	NA	TRBJ2-3	TGTGCTAGTGGTTCTAACAGGGGGTTCACAGATACGCAGTATTTT	CASGSNRGFTDTQYF
TRBV5-1	TRBD1	NA	TRBJ1-2	TGCGCCAGCAGCAACTCGGGACAGTCCTATGGCTACACCTTC	CASSNSGQSYGYTF
TRBV28	TRBD1	NA	TRBJ2-6	TGTGCCAGCAGTTTATGGCTGACGGGACAGGCCTCTGGGGCCAACGTCCTGACTTTC	CASSLWLTGQASGANVLTF
TRBV6-5	TRBD1	NA	TRBJ1-5	TGTGCCAGCAGTTATGGTAACAGGGGTAACAATCAGCCCCAGCATTTT	CASSYGNRGNNQPQHF
TRBV15	TRBD1	NA	TRBJ2-2	TGTGCCACCAGCAGAGGGGACAGCAATACCGGGGAGCTGTTTTTT	CATSRGDSNTGELFF